Listed here are 23 T cell receptor beta chains from one sample, sequenced in a study of Ad26.COV2.S vaccination and SARS-CoV-2 variants (dated by TCRdb to about 2021). The treatment or condition label, read with the paper, signifies: around 19 received Ad26.COV2.S at low or high dose, single or two shots; 5 received placebo; per-sample allocation not given. For vaccine and placebo recipients, repertoires were sequenced using samples collected on day 63 after the first injection. The library was produced with the immunoSEQ multiplex PCR assay. Sourced from immuneACCESS, this table was stored by TCRdb with only in-frame sequences that have V and J called. A share of the clones is absent; for the studies checked, an unresolved V gene accounts for under half, and the remainder has no known explanation. Across this sample there are 300,000 to 400,000 clones, with roughly 81% seen only once. 3.3% of the sample rests with the top ten.

The sample consisted of peripheral blood, taken in a trial of Ad26.COV2.S vaccine versus placebo. All receptors come from a person between 18 and 65 years old who received the Ad26.COV2.S COVID-19 vaccine or a placebo.

V usage is TRBV30 and J usage is TRBJ2-5; D gene unclear. V gave up 4 bases and J gave up 8 bases, with 11 bases separating them. The CDR3 runs 11 residues. CDR1 is GTSNPN, CDR2 SVGIG, per germline (reference sequence). The CDR3 spells CAWTPITTQYF. As DNA, the CDR3 is TGTGCCTGGACTCCCATTACAACCCAGTACTTC.

The chain links TRBV5-1 to TRBJ2-7, with 15 nucleotides matching TRBD2. V gave up 3 bases and J gave up 4 bases; unmatched junction bases: 2. This CDR3 is built from 15 residues. Germline V gene data show CDR1 as SGHRS and CDR2 as YFSETQ. CDR3 sequence reads: CASSWTSGGAYEQYF. For the CDR3, the DNA is TGCGCCAGCAGCTGGACTAGCGGGGGGGCATACGAGCAGTACTTC.

This chain connects TRBV5-1 to TRBJ2-7; 7 positions agree with TRBD2. Trimming at V came to 5 bases and at J to 0 bases, leaving 5 bases not matched to a gene. Germline V gene sequence: CDR1 SGHRS, CDR2 YFSETQ. The CDR3 runs to 14 residues. The DNA of the CDR3 is TGCGCCAGCAGATCGAGCGGGGCCTCCTACGAGCAGTACTTC. Its protein product is CASRSSGASYEQYF.

The chain has TRBV28 and TRBJ2-4; 9 positions agree with TRBD2. The J segment lost 1 base and the V segment lost 5 bases, leaving 6 bases of the junction unmatched. The germline V gene encodes CDR1 MDHEN and CDR2 SYDVKM. The CDR3 contains 16 residues. The CDR3 reads CASSHLAGSAKNIQYF. The CDR3 region has the DNA TGTGCCAGCAGTCATCTAGCGGGAAGTGCCAAAAACATTCAGTACTTC.

This clone was observed a handful of times. The chain joins TRBV2 to TRBJ2-1, with TRBD2 matching 10 bases. The CDR3 is 14 amino acids. CDR1 and CDR2 from the germline V gene are SNHLY and FYNNEI. J was trimmed by 7 bases and V by 6 bases; bases with no gene match: 6. CDR3 nucleotide sequence: TGTGCCAGCAGGTCGGGACTAGCGACGAATGAGCAGTTCTTC. It is translated as CASRSGLATNEQFF. The full variable domain, rest sourced from reference TRBV2 and TRBJ2-1, is EPEVTQTPSHQVTQMGQEVILRCVPISNHLYFYWYRQILGQKVEFLVSFYNNEISEKSEIFDDQFSVERPDGSNFTLKIRSTKLEDSAMYFCASRSGLATNEQFFGPGTRLTVL.

This clone occurred a few times. V usage is TRBV6-2 or TRBV6-3 and J usage is TRBJ1-1; 7 positions match TRBD1. Germline V gene data show CDR1 as MNHEY and CDR2 as SVGEGT. V shed 3 bases and J 6 bases; nucleotides not matched to a gene: 10. The CDR3 is 15 residues long. DNA of the CDR3: TGTGCCAGCAGTTATCGACAGGGACCTGGGGCTGAAGCTTTCTTT. It encodes CASSYRQGPGAEAFF.

V is TRBV5-1 and J is TRBJ2-2; D is possibly TRBD2 (5 bases). The V end lost 0 bases, the J end lost 4 bases, and 16 bases lay between the germline ends. In germline, CDR1 is SGHRS, CDR2 YFSETQ. CDR3 length: 17 residues. The CDR3 protein is CASSLEAQVGGTGELFF. The DNA of the CDR3 is TGCGCCAGCAGCTTGGAGGCCCAGGTCGGAGGCACCGGGGAGCTGTTTTTT.

The CDR3 coding sequence is TGCGCCAGCAGTGATCTATCCGGGACAGGGGGAGGGAATGAGCAGTTCTTC. Its protein is CASSDLSGTGGGNEQFF. The rearrangement uses TRBV10-1 and TRBJ2-1, with 11 positions matching TRBD1. J was trimmed by 7 bases and V by 3 bases; bases with no gene match: 11. Germline V lookup: CDR1 WNHNN, CDR2 SYGVQD (reference sequence). There are 17 residues in the CDR3.

The genes are TRBV7-2 and TRBJ2-2; 8 nucleotides match TRBD2. V gave up 0 bases and J gave up 2 bases; unmatched junction bases: 17. This CDR3 contains 21 residues. Germline V gene lookup returns CDR1 SGHTA and CDR2 FQGNSA. The CDR3 here is CASSLASPIWTGGPNTGELFF. CDR3 sequence (DNA): TGTGCCAGCAGCTTAGCAAGTCCCATTTGGACGGGAGGGCCTAACACCGGGGAGCTGTTTTTT.

The V call is TRBV30, the J call TRBJ1-6; D is uncertain. V was cut by 4 bases and J by 7 bases, with 17 bases left in between. From germline, CDR1 is GTSNPN and CDR2 SVGIG (reference sequence). The CDR3 runs 15 residues. As DNA, the CDR3 is TGTGCCTGGACTTTAATTAGCAGAGGAAATTCACCCCTCCACTTT. Translation gives CAWTLISRGNSPLHF.

J is TRBJ1-6 and V is TRBV6-5; the match to TRBD1 covers 8 bases. The germline V gene encodes CDR1 MNHEY and CDR2 SVGAGI. CDR3 length: 14 residues. V gave up 2 bases and J gave up 11 bases; unmatched junction bases: 5. CDR3 coding DNA: TGTGCCAGCAGTTACGGGCAGGGGGCCGCACCCCTCCACTTT. It yields the protein CASSYGQGAAPLHF.

The gene calls are TRBV13 and TRBJ1-1; 8 bases are shared with TRBD1. The CDR3 totals 14 residues. The V gene's germline CDR1 is PRHDT and CDR2 FYEKMQ (reference sequence). Trimming at V came to 5 bases and at J to 5 bases, leaving 7 bases not matched to a gene. CDR3 sequence reads: CASSHRTGLTEAFF. The CDR3 nucleotides are TGTGCCAGCAGCCACCGGACAGGGTTAACTGAAGCTTTCTTT.

This clone has a single count. The chain couples TRBV5-1 to TRBJ1-6; 12 nucleotides agree with TRBD1. V trimming: 3 bases; J trimming: 8 bases; junction bases outside the gene matches: 3. The CDR3 spans 15 residues. Per the germline V gene, CDR1 is SGHRS and CDR2 is YFSETQ. The CDR3 spells CASSSGQGADSPLHF. The CDR3 DNA sequence: TGCGCCAGCAGCTCGGGACAGGGGGCCGATTCACCCCTCCACTTT.

This clone was picked up one time. V gene TRBV18 combines with J gene TRBJ2-7; 10 bases are shared with TRBD2. The CDR3 extends over 16 amino acids. Looked up from germline, CDR1 is KGHSH and CDR2 is LQKENI. V trimming: 3 bases; J trimming: 6 bases; junction bases outside the gene matches: 11. The CDR3 here is CASSPGGLAGEIEQYF. In DNA, the CDR3 is TGTGCCAGCTCACCGGGGGGGCTAGCGGGAGAAATCGAGCAGTACTTC.

This clone was counted a few times. This chain uses TRBV27 with TRBJ2-2; D not certain. The CDR3 extends over 11 amino acids. The germline V and J ends were trimmed by 3 bases and 5 bases, with 1 base remaining between them. In germline, CDR1 is MNHEY, CDR2 SMNVEV (reference sequence). CDR3 sequence reads: CASSFTGELFF. Here the CDR3 DNA reads TGTGCCAGCAGTTTTACCGGGGAGCTGTTTTTT.

The chain carries TRBV25-1 and TRBJ2-3; no definite D call. Looked up from germline, CDR1 is MGHDK and CDR2 is SYGVNS. CDR3 size: 14 residues. Trimming removed 2 bases at V and 3 bases at J, with 9 bases between. The CDR3 protein is CASSESGWTDTQYF. CDR3 nucleotides: TGTGCCAGCAGTGAAAGTGGTTGGACAGATACGCAGTATTTT.

The chain joins TRBV27 to TRBJ2-1; D possibly uses TRBD1 or TRBD2 (5 bases each). The V gene lost 4 bases and the J gene lost 3 bases, with 16 bases spanning the gap. This CDR3 spans 16 amino acids. Germline V gives CDR1 MNHEY, CDR2 SMNVEV (reference sequence). In DNA, the CDR3 is TGTGCCAGCAGTTCCCCAAGCCGGGACGTCTACAATGAGCAGTTCTTC. Encoded protein: CASSSPSRDVYNEQFF.

The chain uses TRBV3-1 (or the pseudogene TRBV3-2) and TRBJ2-2, with D uncertain. Trimming cost V 1 base and J 6 bases, with 9 bases left between them. CDR3 size: 14 residues. From germline, CDR1 is LGHDT and CDR2 YNNKEL (reference sequence). The CDR3 region has the DNA TGTGCCAGCAGCCAAGGGGGTAATGCCGGGGAGCTGTTTTTT. It codes for CASSQGGNAGELFF.

The V and J genes are TRBV7-9 and TRBJ1-1; no definite D call. This CDR3 contains 15 residues. Deletions cut 0 bases from V and 10 bases from J, with 18 bases between. Germline V gene lookup returns CDR1 SEHNR and CDR2 FQNEAQ (reference sequence). CDR3 DNA: TGTGCCAGCAGCTTAGCCCTGGACCGCAAAAGTGGAGCTTTCTTT. Its translation is CASSLALDRKSGAFF. Using reference TRBV7-9 and TRBJ1-1 for the parts outside the CDR3, the full variable domain is DTGVSQNPRHKITKRGQNVTFRCDPISEHNRLYWYRQTLGQGPEFLTYFQNEAQLEKSRLLSDRFSAERPKGSFSTLEIQRTEQGDSAMYLCASSLALDRKSGAFFGQGTRLTVV.

The chain couples TRBV5-1 to TRBJ2-5; 9 bases are a match to TRBD1. V shed 4 bases and J 3 bases; nucleotides not matched to a gene: 10. The CDR3 is 16 amino acids. Germline CDR1 SGHRS, CDR2 YFSETQ. CDR3 sequence (DNA): TGCGCCAGCAGCAAGATGCGCGGGGACAGGGAAGAGACCCAGTACTTC. Translated, it gives CASSKMRGDREETQYF.

The V and J genes are TRBV12-3 or TRBV12-4 and TRBJ1-5, with no clear D. The CDR3 has 12 residues. V was cut by 7 bases and J by 7 bases, with 11 bases left in between. In nucleotides, the CDR3 is TGTGCCAGCATGGCTGCTGGGCAGCCCCAGCATTTT. It codes for CASMAAGQPQHF.

CDR3 sequence (DNA): TGCGCCAGCAGCCTAGGAGTGGGTGGAGCAGATACGCAGTATTTT. Its protein product is CASSLGVGGADTQYF. The chain is built from TRBV5-1 and TRBJ2-3, with no clear D. Germline CDR1 SGHRS, CDR2 YFSETQ. Trimming took 4 bases from V and 4 from J, leaving 16 bases between them. The CDR3 contains 15 residues.

The V and J genes are TRBV5-1 and TRBJ2-5; TRBD2 aligns across 10 bases. This CDR3 region has 16 residues. Germline V CDR1 and CDR2: SGHRS, YFSETQ. V was pared by 0 bases and J by 4 bases, with 6 bases of the junction left unmatched. DNA of the CDR3: TGCGCCAGCAGCTTGGTGGGTTCTAGCGGGGGAGAGACCCAGTACTTC. As protein: CASSLVGSSGGETQYF.